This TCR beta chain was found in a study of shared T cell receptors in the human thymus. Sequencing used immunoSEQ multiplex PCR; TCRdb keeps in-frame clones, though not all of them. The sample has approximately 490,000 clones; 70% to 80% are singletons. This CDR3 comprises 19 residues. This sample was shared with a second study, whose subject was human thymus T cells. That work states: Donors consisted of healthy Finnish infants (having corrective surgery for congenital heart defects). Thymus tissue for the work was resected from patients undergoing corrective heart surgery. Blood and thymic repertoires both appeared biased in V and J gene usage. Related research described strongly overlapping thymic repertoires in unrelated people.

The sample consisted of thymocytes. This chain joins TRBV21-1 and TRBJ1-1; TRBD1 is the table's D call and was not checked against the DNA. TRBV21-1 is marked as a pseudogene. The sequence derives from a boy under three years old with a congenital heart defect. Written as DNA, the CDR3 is TGTGCCAGCAGCAAAGCCCATACTTCCACAGGAGTAGGGGACACTGAAGCTTTCTTT. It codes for CASSKAHTSTGVGDTEAFF.